This T cell receptor beta chain was sequenced for a study of T cell responses to AZD1222 COVID-19 vaccine. Study context: Analyses pooled second doses at about 4 or about 12 weeks.

Findings and caveats of the study: Clonal diversity was possibly underestimated, and the donors were mostly white British, with more females. Repertoires were obtained solely post-peak T cell response.

CDR3 length equals 16 residues. The germline V gene encodes CDR1 SNHLY and CDR2 FYNNEI. J gave up 4 bases and V 4 bases, and 8 bases lay outside the gene matches. The table lists this clone with a few counts. Its target is unknown. Assay: immunoSEQ multiplex PCR; the TCRdb copy retains only in-frame clones and omits some. The table has approximately 100,000 clones, 75% to 95% seen once. Source: peripheral blood, taken on day 0 of AZD1222 vaccination. The sequence came from an adult in good health. V gene TRBV2 combines with J gene TRBJ2-5; 11 bases are shared with TRBD2. The CDR3 sequence: CASSANSGGARETQYF. CDR3 nucleotides: TGTGCCAGCAGTGCCAATAGCGGGGGGGCACGAGAGACCCAGTACTTC.